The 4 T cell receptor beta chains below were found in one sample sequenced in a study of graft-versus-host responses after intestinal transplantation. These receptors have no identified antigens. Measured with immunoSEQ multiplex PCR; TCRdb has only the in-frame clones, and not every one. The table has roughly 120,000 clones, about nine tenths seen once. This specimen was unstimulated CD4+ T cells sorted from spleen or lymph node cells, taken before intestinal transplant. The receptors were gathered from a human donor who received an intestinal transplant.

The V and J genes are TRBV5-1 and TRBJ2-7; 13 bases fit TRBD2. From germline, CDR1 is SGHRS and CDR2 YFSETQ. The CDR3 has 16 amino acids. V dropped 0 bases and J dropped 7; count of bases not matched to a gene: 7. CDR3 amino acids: CASSLGGTSGIGEQYF. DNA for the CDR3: TGCGCCAGCAGCTTGGGCGGGACTAGCGGGATTGGGGAGCAGTACTTC.

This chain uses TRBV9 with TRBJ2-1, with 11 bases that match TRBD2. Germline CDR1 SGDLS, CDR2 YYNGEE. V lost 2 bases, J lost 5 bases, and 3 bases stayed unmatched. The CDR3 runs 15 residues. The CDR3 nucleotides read TGTGCCAGCAGCGTGACTAGCGGGGACCACAATGAGCAGTTCTTC. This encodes CASSVTSGDHNEQFF.

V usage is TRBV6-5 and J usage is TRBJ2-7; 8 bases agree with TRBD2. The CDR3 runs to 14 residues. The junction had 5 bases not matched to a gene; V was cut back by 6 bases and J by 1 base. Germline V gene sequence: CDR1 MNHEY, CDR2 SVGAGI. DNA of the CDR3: TGTGCCAGCAGGCCGGGACTAGTTTCCTACGAGCAGTACTTC. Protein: CASRPGLVSYEQYF.

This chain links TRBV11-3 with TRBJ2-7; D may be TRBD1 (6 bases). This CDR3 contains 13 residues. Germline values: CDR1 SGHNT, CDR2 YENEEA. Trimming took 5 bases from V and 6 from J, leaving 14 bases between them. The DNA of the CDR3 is TGTGCCAGCAGCATAGGACAGTACTCCGAGCAGTACTTC. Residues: CASSIGQYSEQYF.